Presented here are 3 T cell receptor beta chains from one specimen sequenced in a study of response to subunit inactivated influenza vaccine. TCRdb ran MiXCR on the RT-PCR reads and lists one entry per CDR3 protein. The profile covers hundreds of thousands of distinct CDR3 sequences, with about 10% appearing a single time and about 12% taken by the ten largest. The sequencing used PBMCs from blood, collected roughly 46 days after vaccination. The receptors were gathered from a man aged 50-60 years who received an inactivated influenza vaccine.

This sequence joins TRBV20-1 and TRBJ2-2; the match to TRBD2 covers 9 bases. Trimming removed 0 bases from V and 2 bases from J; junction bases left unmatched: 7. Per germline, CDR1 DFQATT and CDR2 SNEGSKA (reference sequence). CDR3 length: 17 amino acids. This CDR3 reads CSARDLETSGNTGELFF. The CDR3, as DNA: TGCAGTGCTAGAGATCTTGAGACTAGCGGTAACACCGGGGAGCTGTTTTTT.

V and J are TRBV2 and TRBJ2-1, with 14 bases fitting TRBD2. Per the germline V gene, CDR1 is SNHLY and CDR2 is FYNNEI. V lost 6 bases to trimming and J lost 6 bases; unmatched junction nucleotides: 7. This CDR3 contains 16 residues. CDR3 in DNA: TGTGCCAGCAGACGACTAGCGGGGGGGCGAGGCAATGAGCAGTTCTTC. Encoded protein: CASRRLAGGRGNEQFF.

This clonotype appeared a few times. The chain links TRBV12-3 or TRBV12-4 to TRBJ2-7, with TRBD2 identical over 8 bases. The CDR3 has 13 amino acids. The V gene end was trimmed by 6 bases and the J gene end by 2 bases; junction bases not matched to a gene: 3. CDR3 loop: CASSAGLAYEQYF. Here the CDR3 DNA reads TGTGCCAGCAGCGCGGGACTAGCCTACGAGCAGTACTTC.